This TCR beta chain appears in the sequencing data of a study of vaccination effects on CD4 cells after COVID-19 (dated by TCRdb to between 2022 and 2023). For the wider study: The ViraFEST assay stimulated PBMC with viral peptide pools and then used TCR sequencing to identify antigen-specific CD4+ T cell clonotypes by expansion. Participants received two doses of either the BNT162b2 or the mRNA-1273 mRNA SARS-CoV-2 vaccine. Roughly 1.9 million PBMC per well were cultured with roughly 10 ug/ml peptides in IMDM containing about 5% human AB serum, approximately 9.9 IU/ml IL-2 and gentamicin. The study compared SARS-CoV-2 spike-specific CD4+ TCR repertoires before and after mRNA vaccination in COVID-19 convalescent patients and infection-naive vaccine recipients. Altogether, around eleven COVID-19 convalescent patients and a few SARS-CoV-2-naive healthy vaccine recipients made up the full study. The Oncomine TCR Beta short-read assay on an Illumina iSeq 100 was used to sequence cultures from other donors in the study. Overall study results and their limits: The study was limited by a small number of convalescent patients, and early post-infection timepoints were lacking. In healthy vaccine recipients, vaccine-induced clones were almost all SARS-CoV-2 mono-reactive, with only 1 of 255 cross-reactive with common cold coronaviruses. At late post-vaccination timepoints, both infection-induced and vaccine-induced clones showed marked clonal contraction, consistent with waning T cell responses.

The count of this clone is one. Its antigen specificity is not known. Nothing much larger sits one base from this clone, and base qualities are not available. To prepare the library, the immunoSEQ multiplex PCR assay was applied. DNA from the CD4+ T cells that had been cultured and isolated underwent TCR beta CDR3 sequencing. On the study's bioinformatics: Non-productive TCR sequences were removed, reads were trimmed to the CDR3 region, and CDR3s of at least 7 amino acids were retained. Antigen-specific clonotypes were identified with the MANAFEST web app by comparing expansion in peptide wells against reference cultures. To be called positive, a clone needed expansion at FDR<0.05 compared with the reference and with all other wells, an odds ratio greater than 5, and a frequency greater than 0.1% in two replicate wells. Clonotypes significantly expanded in SARS-CoV-2 spike wells and in at least one common cold coronavirus spike condition were defined as cross-reactive. CDR3 similarity was assessed by Levenshtein distance using the stringdist R package, and unrooted trees were constructed with ape in R 3.6.1. TCRdb limited this immuneACCESS table to in-frame rearrangements with V and J called. A share of clones is missing; checked studies link under half to unresolved V genes, and the rest is unexplained. V, J and clone size were drawn from that table, and D and trimming were deduced from the DNA. This sample has under 50,000 clones in its table, and 50% to 80% of those were observed once. The top ten constitute over 4.5% of the sample.

After less than 13 days of culture, CD4+ T cells were isolated with the EasySep CD4+ T cell isolation kit. Negative nucleocapsid antibody results before and after vaccination confirmed that the healthy vaccine recipients had no prior SARS-CoV-2 infection. On days 3 and 7, half of the culture medium was replaced with fresh IL-2-containing medium. Each peptide stimulation condition was cultured in triplicate wells unless otherwise noted. PBMC were separated from whole blood using Ficoll-Paque Plus gradient centrifugation and were then either cryopreserved at -140C or used fresh. Genomic DNA was extracted from cultured CD4+ T cells with the QIAamp micro DNA kit. Here V drops 2 bases and J drops 1 base, and the junction holds 2 bases not matched to any gene. Inclusive of the bounding cysteine and phenylalanine, the CDR3 is 16 residues long. Solely the CDR3 DNA is kept, with 48 bases framed from the first base. Per the germline V gene, MGHRA is the CDR1 and YSYEKL is the CDR2.

The sequence derives from a human donor who received a COVID-19 vaccine. This specimen consisted of CD4+ T cells from PBMCs cultured without peptide, obtained before COVID-19 vaccination. Recombination joined TRBV4-1 with TRBJ1-6; 7 of the junction bases match TRBD1. The CDR3 loop reads CASSQSGGSYNSPLHF. The DNA reads TGCGCCAGCAGCCAATCAGGGGGATCCTATAATTCACCCCTCCACTTT.